This TCR beta chain originates from a study of glioma-infiltrating T cells. This clonotype has a count of ten or more. Its antigen is unidentified. CDR1 is MNHEY and CDR2 is SMNVEV in the germline V gene (reference sequence). The CDR3 covers 13 residues. Trimming left V 3 bases short and J 7 bases short, with 10 bases between. Study-wide results and caveats: Above-expected tissue-blood divergence occurred in all gliomas, most in low-grade ones.

TCR alpha and beta CDR3 regions were amplified from RNA using iRepertoire nested multiplex PCR. TCRdb re-called the multiplex PCR reads through MiXCR, storing one row per CDR3 protein. Counted here are roughly 100,000 distinct CDR3 sequences, about 30% occurring once; the ten biggest clones make up roughly 46%. Input material: glioma tissue, nonneoplastic brain tissue, or PBMCs (not recorded which). The V call is TRBV27, the J call TRBJ1-5; no clear D. This clonotype originated in a human donor with low-grade glioma or glioblastoma, undergoing nonglioma brain surgery, or in good health (not recorded which). Here the CDR3 reads CASSFEVGQPQHF. CDR3 in DNA: TGTGCCAGCAGTTTTGAGGTAGGGCAGCCCCAGCATTTT.